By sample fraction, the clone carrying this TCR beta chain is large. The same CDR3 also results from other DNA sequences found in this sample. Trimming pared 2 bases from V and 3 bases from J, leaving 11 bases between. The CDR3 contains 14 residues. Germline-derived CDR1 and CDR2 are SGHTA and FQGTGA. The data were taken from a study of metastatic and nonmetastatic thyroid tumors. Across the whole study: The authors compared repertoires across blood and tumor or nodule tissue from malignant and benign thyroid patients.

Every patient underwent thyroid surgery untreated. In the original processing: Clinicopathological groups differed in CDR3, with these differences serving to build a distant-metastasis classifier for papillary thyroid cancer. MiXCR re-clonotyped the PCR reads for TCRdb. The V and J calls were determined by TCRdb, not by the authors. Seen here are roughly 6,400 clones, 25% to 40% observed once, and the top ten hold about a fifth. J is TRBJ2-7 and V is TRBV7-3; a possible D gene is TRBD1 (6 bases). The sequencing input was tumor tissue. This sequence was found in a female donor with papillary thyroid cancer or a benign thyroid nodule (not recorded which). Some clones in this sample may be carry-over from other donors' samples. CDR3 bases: TGTGCCAGCAGCTTAGGCAGGGGTAACTACGAGCAGTACTTC. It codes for CASSLGRGNYEQYF.